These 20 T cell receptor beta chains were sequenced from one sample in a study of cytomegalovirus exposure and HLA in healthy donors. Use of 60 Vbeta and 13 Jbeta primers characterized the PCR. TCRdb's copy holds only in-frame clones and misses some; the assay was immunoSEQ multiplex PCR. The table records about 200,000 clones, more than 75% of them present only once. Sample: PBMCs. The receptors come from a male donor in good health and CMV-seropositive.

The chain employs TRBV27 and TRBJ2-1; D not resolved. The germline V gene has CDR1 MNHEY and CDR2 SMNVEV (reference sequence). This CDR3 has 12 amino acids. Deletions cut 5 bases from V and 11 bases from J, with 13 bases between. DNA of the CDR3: TGTGCCAGCAGTCCCCTCCTAAGTCAGCAGTTCTTC. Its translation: CASSPLLSQQFF.

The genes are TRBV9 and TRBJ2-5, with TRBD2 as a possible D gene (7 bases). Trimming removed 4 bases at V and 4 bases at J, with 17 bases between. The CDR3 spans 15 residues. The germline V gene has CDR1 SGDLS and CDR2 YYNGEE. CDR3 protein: CASSSGGGAAETQYF. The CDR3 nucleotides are TGTGCCAGCAGCTCCGGAGGGGGGGCCGCAGAGACCCAGTACTTC.

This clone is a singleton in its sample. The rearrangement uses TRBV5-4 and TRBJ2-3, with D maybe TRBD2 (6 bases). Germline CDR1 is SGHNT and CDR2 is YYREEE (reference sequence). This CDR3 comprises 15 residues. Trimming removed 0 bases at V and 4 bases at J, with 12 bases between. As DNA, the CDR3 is TGTGCCAGCAGCTTGGGACTAGATCGGGCAGATACGCAGTATTTT. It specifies CASSLGLDRADTQYF. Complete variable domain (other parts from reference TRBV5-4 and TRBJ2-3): ETGVTQSPTHLIKTRGQQVTLRCSSQSGHNTVSWYQQALGQGPQFIFQYYREEENGRGNFPPRFSGLQFPNYSSELNVNALELDDSALYLCASSLGLDRADTQYFGPGTRLTVL.

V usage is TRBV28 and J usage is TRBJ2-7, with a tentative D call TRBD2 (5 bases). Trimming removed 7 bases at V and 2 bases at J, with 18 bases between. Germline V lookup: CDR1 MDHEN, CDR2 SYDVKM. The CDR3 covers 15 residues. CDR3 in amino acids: CASTLGRGGTYEQYF. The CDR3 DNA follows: TGTGCCAGCACTTTGGGCCGGGGTGGGACCTACGAGCAGTACTTC.

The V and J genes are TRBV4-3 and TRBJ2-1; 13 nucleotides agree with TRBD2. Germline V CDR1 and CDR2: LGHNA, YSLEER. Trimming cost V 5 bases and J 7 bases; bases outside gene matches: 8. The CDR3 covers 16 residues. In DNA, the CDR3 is TGCGCCAGCAGCTCGGGACTAGCGGGGATTTTAAATGAGCAGTTCTTC. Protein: CASSSGLAGILNEQFF.

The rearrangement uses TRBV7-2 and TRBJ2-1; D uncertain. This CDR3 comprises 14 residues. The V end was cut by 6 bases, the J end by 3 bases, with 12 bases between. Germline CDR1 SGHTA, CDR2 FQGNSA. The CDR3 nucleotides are TGTGCCAGCAGTCCTATGAACGTCTACAATGAGCAGTTCTTC. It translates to CASSPMNVYNEQFF.

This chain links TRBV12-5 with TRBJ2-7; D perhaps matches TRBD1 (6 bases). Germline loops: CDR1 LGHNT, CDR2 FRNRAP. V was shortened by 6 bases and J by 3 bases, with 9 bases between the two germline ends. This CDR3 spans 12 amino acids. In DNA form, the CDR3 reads TGTGCTAGTGGCCTGGACAGCTACGAGCAGTACTTC. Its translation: CASGLDSYEQYF.

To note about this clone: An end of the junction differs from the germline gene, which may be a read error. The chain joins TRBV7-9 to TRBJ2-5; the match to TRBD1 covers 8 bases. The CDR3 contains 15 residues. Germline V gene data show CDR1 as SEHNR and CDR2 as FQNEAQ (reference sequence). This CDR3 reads CSSSLGDRGAETQYF. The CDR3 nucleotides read TGTTCCAGCAGCTTAGGAGACAGGGGCGCGGAGACCCAGTACTTC.

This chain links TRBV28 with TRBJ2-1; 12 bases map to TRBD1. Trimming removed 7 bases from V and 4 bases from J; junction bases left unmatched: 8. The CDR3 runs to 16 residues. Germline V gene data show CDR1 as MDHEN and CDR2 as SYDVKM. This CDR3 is CASKGQGALGYNEQFF. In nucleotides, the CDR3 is TGTGCCAGCAAGGGACAGGGGGCCTTAGGGTACAATGAGCAGTTCTTC. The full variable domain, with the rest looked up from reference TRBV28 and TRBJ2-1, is DVKVTQSSRYLVKRTGEKVFLECVQDMDHENMFWYRQDPGLGLRLIYFSYDVKMKEKGDIPEGYSVSREKKERFSLILESASTNQTSMYLCASKGQGALGYNEQFFGPGTRLTVL.

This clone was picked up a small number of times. CDR3 loop: CSAIRDREKYF. In DNA, the CDR3 is TGCAGCGCTATAAGGGACAGGGAAAAGTACTTC. The chain joins TRBV29-1 to TRBJ2-7, with TRBD1 matching 9 bases. V was pared by 7 bases and J by 11 bases, with 9 bases of the junction left unmatched. Per germline, CDR1 SQVTM and CDR2 ANQGSEA. This CDR3 spans 11 amino acids.

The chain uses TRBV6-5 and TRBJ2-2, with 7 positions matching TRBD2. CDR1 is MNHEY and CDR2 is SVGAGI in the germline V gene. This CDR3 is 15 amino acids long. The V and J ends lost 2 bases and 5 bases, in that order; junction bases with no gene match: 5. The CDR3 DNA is TGTGCCAGCAGTTACGGTTTGGGGGGGACCGGGGAGCTGTTTTTT. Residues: CASSYGLGGTGELFF.

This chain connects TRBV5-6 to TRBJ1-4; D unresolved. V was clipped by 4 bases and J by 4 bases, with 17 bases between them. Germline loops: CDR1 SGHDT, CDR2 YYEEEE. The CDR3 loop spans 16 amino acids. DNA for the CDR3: TGTGCCAGCAGCGCGGGTTTCTCCCTGAATAATGAAAAACTGTTTTTT. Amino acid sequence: CASSAGFSLNNEKLFF.

The CDR3 DNA is TGCGCCAGCAGCCTTGGGGGCAGTATGACAGGGATTGATTCACCCCTCCACTTT. It specifies CASSLGGSMTGIDSPLHF. The chain has TRBV5-1 and TRBJ1-6, with 7 bases matching TRBD1. Germline-derived CDR1 and CDR2 are SGHRS and YFSETQ. With V trimmed by 4 bases and J by 8 bases, 18 bases remained unmatched. The CDR3 covers 18 residues.

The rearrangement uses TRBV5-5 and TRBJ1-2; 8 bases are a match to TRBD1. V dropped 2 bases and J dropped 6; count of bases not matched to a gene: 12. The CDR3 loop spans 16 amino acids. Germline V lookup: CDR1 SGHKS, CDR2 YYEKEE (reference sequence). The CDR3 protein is CASSFWGTGGVHGYTF. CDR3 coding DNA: TGTGCCAGCAGCTTTTGGGGGACAGGCGGGGTCCATGGCTACACCTTC.

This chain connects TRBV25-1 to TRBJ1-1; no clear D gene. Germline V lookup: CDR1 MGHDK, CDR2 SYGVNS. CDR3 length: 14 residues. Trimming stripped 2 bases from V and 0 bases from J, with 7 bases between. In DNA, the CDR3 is TGTGCCAGCAGTGAAGGTTACATGAACACTGAAGCTTTCTTT. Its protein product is CASSEGYMNTEAFF.

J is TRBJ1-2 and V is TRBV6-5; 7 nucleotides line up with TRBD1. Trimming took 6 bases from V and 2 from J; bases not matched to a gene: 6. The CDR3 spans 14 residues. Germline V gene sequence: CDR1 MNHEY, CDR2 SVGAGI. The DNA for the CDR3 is TGTGCCAGCAGGCCGGGACAGCAAAACTATGGCTACACCTTC. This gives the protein CASRPGQQNYGYTF.

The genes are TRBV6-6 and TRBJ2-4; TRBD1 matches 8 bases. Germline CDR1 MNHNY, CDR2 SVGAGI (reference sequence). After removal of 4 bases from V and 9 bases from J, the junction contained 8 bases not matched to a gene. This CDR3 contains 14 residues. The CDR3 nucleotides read TGTGCCAGCAGTTCTGGGACAGGAAGCCGCATTCAGTACTTC. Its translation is CASSSGTGSRIQYF.

CDR3 sequence: CASSQDREGQTTADTQYF. DNA of the CDR3: TGCGCCAGCAGCCAAGATCGTGAGGGACAGACAACGGCAGATACGCAGTATTTT. The rearrangement joins TRBV4-3 to TRBJ2-3; 7 nucleotides agree with TRBD1. The CDR3 is made up of 18 amino acids. The junction had 13 bases not matched to a gene; V was cut back by 0 bases and J by 4 bases. Germline V gene data show CDR1 as LGHNA and CDR2 as YSLEER.

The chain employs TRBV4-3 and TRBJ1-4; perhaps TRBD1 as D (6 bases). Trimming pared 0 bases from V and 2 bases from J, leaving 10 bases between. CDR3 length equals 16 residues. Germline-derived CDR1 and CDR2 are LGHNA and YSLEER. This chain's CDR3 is CASSQEGALTNEKLFF. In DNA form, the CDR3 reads TGCGCCAGCAGCCAAGAGGGGGCTCTTACTAATGAAAAACTGTTTTTT.

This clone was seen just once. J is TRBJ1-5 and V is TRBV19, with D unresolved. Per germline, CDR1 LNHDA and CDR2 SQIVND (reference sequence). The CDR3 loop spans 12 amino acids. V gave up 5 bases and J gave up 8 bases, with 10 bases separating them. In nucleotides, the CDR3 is TGTGCCAGTAGTCCTCGGAGGGAGCCCCAGCATTTT. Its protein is CASSPRREPQHF.